A selection of T cell receptor beta chains follows, all from one sample in a study of CD8 T cells in ankylosing spondylitis. TCRdb used MiXCR to reprocess the 5' RACE reads, holding one entry per CDR3 protein. The repertoire holds fewer than 200,000 distinct CDR3 sequences, with 15% to 20% as singletons. Input material: blood, either unsorted or a sorted T cell fraction (not recorded which). These receptors were taken from a male donor between 10 and 30 years old with ankylosing spondylitis or in good health (not recorded which). Each CDR3 is given with its conserved first and last residue. The D gene is left open where the match is weak. Size values are once, few and many counts, or a class for expanded clones, and some rows have none.

>TRBD2|TRBV12-3/TRBV12-4|TRBJ2-1|many
TGTGCCAGCAGTTCTAGCGGGAGGGCGCAATACAATGAGCAGTTCTTC
CASSSSGRAQYNEQFF
>.|TRBV11-2|TRBJ2-3|many
TGTGCCAGCAGCTCCGACAGATATACAGATACGCAGTATTTT
CASSSDRYTDTQYF
>.|TRBV29-1|TRBJ2-5|.
TGCAGCGTGGGGAGGAGACAGGGCCCACAAGAGACCCAGTACTTC
CSVGRRQGPQETQYF
>TRBD2|TRBV11-2|TRBJ2-1|many
TGTGCCAGCAGCTGGGAAACCGGGACTAGCGTCTACAATGAGCAGTTCTTC
CASSWETGTSVYNEQFF
>TRBD2|TRBV20-1|TRBJ2-1|.
TGCAGTGCTAGATCCCCCGGGACTAGCGGGACCAATGAGCAGTTCTTC
CSARSPGTSGTNEQFF
>.|TRBV7-2|TRBJ2-1|.
TGTGCCAGCAGCCCCGGGGTGGCTGGTGAGCAGTTCTTC
CASSPGVAGEQFF
>TRBD1|TRBV11-2|TRBJ2-5|many
TGTGCCAGCAGGAAGACAGGGGGAATGGAGACCCAGTACTTC
CASRKTGGMETQYF
>.|TRBV20-1|TRBJ2-3|few
TGCAGTGCTAGGGTGGTTAGCACAGATACGCAGTATTTT
CSARVVSTDTQYF
>.|TRBV6-2/TRBV6-3|TRBJ1-1|many
TGTGCCAGCAGTTACTCGTTGGGGGCGACTGAAGCTTTCTTT
CASSYSLGATEAFF
>.|TRBV12-3/TRBV12-4|TRBJ2-5|.
TGTGCCAGCAGTCGGCCAGGGGGGGAAGAGACCCAGTACTTC
CASSRPGGEETQYF
>.|TRBV5-1|TRBJ2-1|many
TGCGCCAGCAGCTTGGAGGGGCAGGGCTACAATGAGCAGTTCTTC
CASSLEGQGYNEQFF
>.|TRBV6-5|TRBJ2-5|many
TGTGCCAGCAAGTTCAGGGATCGGTCGGAGACCCAGTACTTC
CASKFRDRSETQYF
>TRBD2|TRBV20-1|TRBJ2-2|many
TGCAGTGCCGCGGGGACTAGCGGGTTCGCGAACACCGGGGAGCTGTTTTTT
CSAAGTSGFANTGELFF
>.|TRBV6-5|TRBJ2-3|many
TGTGCCAGCAGTCACGACTTAGATACGCAGTATTTT
CASSHDLDTQYF
>TRBD2|TRBV12-3/TRBV12-4|TRBJ2-5|many
TGTGCCAGCAGTCCCCTAGCGGGAGGTGCGGAGACCCAGTACTTC
CASSPLAGGAETQYF
>.|TRBV30|TRBJ1-3|many
TGTGCCTGGAGTCCCTCGGGATGGGTCGACGGAAACACCATATATTTT
CAWSPSGWVDGNTIYF
>TRBD2|TRBV27|TRBJ2-2|many
TGTGCCAGCAGTTTATGGCCTCGTAGCGGGGGAGCCGGGGAGCTGTTTTTT
CASSLWPRSGGAGELFF
>.|TRBV10-3|TRBJ1-4|many
TGTGCCATCAGGGGACCCGGAGAAGGTGAAAAACTGTTTTTT
CAIRGPGEGEKLFF
>TRBD2|TRBV14|TRBJ2-2|many
TGTGCCAGCAGCGAAACCGGGACTAGTATTTACACCGGGGAGCTGTTTTTT
CASSETGTSIYTGELFF
>TRBD1|TRBV12-3/TRBV12-4|TRBJ2-2|many
TGTGCCAGCTGCTTAGGGGGACAGCTTATTTCCGGGGAGCTGTTTTTT
CASCLGGQLISGELFF
>TRBD1|TRBV3-1|TRBJ2-4|many
TGTGCCAGCAGCCAATGGGACAGGGAGGTCAGCATTCAGTACTTC
CASSQWDREVSIQYF
>.|TRBV12-3/TRBV12-4|TRBJ1-2|many
TGTGCCAGCTCTCTGGCCGGTGGCTACACCTTC
CASSLAGGYTF
>.|TRBV28|TRBJ2-1|many
TGTGCCAGCGGCAGTTATGACAATGAGCAGTTCTTC
CASGSYDNEQFF
>TRBD1|TRBV20-1|TRBJ2-7|many
TGCAGCGTAAGGACAGGGTTGTACGAGCAGTACTTC
CSVRTGLYEQYF
>.|TRBV7-2|TRBJ1-1|many
TGTGCCAGCAGCTTACGCCTAGAAGCTTTCTTT
CASSLRLEAFF
>.|TRBV29-1|TRBJ2-3|many
TGCAGCGCCGCCCCGGGGACTAGCACAGATACGCAGTATTTT
CSAAPGTSTDTQYF
>TRBD1|TRBV5-4|TRBJ2-1|few
TGTGCCAGCAGCTTAACCGGGACAGGGGGCATCAATGAGCAGTTCTTC
CASSLTGTGGINEQFF
>TRBD1|TRBV7-9|TRBJ2-5|many
TGTGCCAGCAGCCACGGACAGGGGGCGGCAAGAGAGACCCAGTACTTC
CASSHGQGAARETQYF
>TRBD1|TRBV6-5|TRBJ2-3|many
TGTGCCAGCAGTTCCTACGGGACAGGGGCCCGTTTGGATACGCAGTATTTT
CASSSYGTGARLDTQYF
>.|TRBV5-5|TRBJ2-2|many
TGTGCCAGCAGCCCCGGGACTGTCACCGGGGAGCTGTTTTTT
CASSPGTVTGELFF
>.|TRBV7-7|TRBJ2-2|many
TGTGCCAGCAGCTTAGGCACTGCGTCCGAGGAGCTGTTTTTT
CASSLGTASEELFF
>.|TRBV6-1|TRBJ2-1|few
TGTGCCAGCAGTGAAGCTCCCGGCGGGCTCGAGCAGTTCTTC
CASSEAPGGLEQFF
>TRBD1|TRBV7-2|TRBJ2-3|many
TGTGCCAGCAGCTTATTTAGGGGGCTGACAGATACGCAGTATTTT
CASSLFRGLTDTQYF
>.|TRBV20-1|TRBJ2-1|many
TGCAGTGCTAGAAGTAAAAGCTCCTACAATGAGCAGTTCTTC
CSARSKSSYNEQFF
>.|TRBV11-2|TRBJ2-1|many
TGTGCCAGCAGCTTGTCCGGGACTGGCTTCAATGAGCAGTTCTTC
CASSLSGTGFNEQFF
>.|TRBV20-1|TRBJ1-3|.
TGCAGTGCTGTGGACAGCTTATCCTCTGGAAACACCATATATTTT
CSAVDSLSSGNTIYF
>.|TRBV7-9|TRBJ1-6|many
TGTGCCAGCAGCTTAGAGGGCGGCTCACCCCTCCACTTT
CASSLEGGSPLHF
>TRBD2|TRBV20-1|TRBJ2-3|many
TGCAGTGCCTTATCACTAGCGGCTGACACAGATACGCAGTATTTT
CSALSLAADTDTQYF
>TRBD2|TRBV15|TRBJ2-1|many
TGTGCCACCAGCCGATCCGGGACTAGCGGGAGGCTTACCTACAATGAGCAGTTCTTC
CATSRSGTSGRLTYNEQFF
>TRBD1|TRBV25-1|TRBJ2-3|many
TGTGCCAGCCGGGGACAGTTGAGCACAGATACGCAGTATTTT
CASRGQLSTDTQYF
>.|TRBV24-1|TRBJ2-1|.
TGTGCCGAACTTGAGCAGTTCTTC
CAELEQFF
>TRBD1|TRBV12-5|TRBJ2-1|.
TGTGCTAGTGGCCTCTTCCACGGACAGGGGAGAATCTTC
CASGLFHGQGRIF
>.|TRBV27|TRBJ2-2|many
TGTGCCAGCAGTTTGTCACATAGAAACGGGGAGCTGTTTTTT
CASSLSHRNGELFF
>TRBD2|TRBV9|TRBJ2-1|many
TGTGCCAGCAGCCCCGCGGGACTAGCGGGACTGAAGCAGTTCTTC
CASSPAGLAGLKQFF
>.|TRBV12-3/TRBV12-4|TRBJ2-3|many
TGTGCCGGAGGGGGAGGTACTAGCACAGATACGCAGTATTTT
CAGGGGTSTDTQYF
>TRBD2|TRBV5-1|TRBJ2-1|many
TGCGCCAGCAGCCCCCGACTAGCGGGACACAATGAGCAGTTCTTC
CASSPRLAGHNEQFF
>TRBD1|TRBV20-1|TRBJ2-1|many
TGCAGTGCTGCTCGACAGGGGAGGAATGAGCAGTTCTTC
CSAARQGRNEQFF
>.|TRBV7-2|TRBJ2-3|many
TGTGCCAGCAGCCTTCCGGACTACACAGATACGCAGTATTTT
CASSLPDYTDTQYF
>.|TRBV29-1|TRBJ2-2|many
TGCAGCGTTGTCAGGGCTACCGGGGAGCTGTTTTTT
CSVVRATGELFF
>TRBD2|TRBV20-1|TRBJ2-1|.
TGCAGTGGGTTGAGGGAGGGCAGGAATGAGCAGTTCTTC
CSGLREGRNEQFF
>TRBD1|TRBV6-2/TRBV6-3|TRBJ2-1|many
TGTGCCACCCTATTCGGGACAGGTTACAATGAGCAGTTCTTC
CATLFGTGYNEQFF
>TRBD2|TRBV5-1|TRBJ2-1|many
TGCGCCAGCACCCAAGTCAAACCGGGACTAGGGGCCTACAATGAGCAGTTCTTC
CASTQVKPGLGAYNEQFF
>.|TRBV3-1|TRBJ2-1|many
TGTGCCAGCAGCCACCCGTCTAGGTACAATGAGCAGTTCTTC
CASSHPSRYNEQFF